A selection of T cell receptor beta chains follows, all from one sample in a study of CD8 T cells in Susac syndrome. One entry per CDR3 protein, called by TCRdb with MiXCR from the immunoSEQ multiplex PCR reads. The sample includes some 26,000 distinct CDR3 sequences, 94% of them seen just once. The sample was CD8+ T cells from PBMCs. Source of these receptors: a human donor in good health. Each CDR3 is given with its conserved first and last residue. Fields, in order: V gene, D gene, J gene, CDR3 protein, CDR3 DNA. D genes are given only for firm matches.

v_gene: TRBV7-8
d_gene: .
j_gene: TRBJ1-1
CDR3aa: CASSLRAMNTEAFF
CDR3nt: TGTGCCAGCAGCTTAAGGGCAATGAACACTGAAGCTTTCTTT

v_gene: TRBV20-1
d_gene: .
j_gene: TRBJ1-1
CDR3aa: CSARRVEAFF
CDR3nt: TGCAGTGCTAGGAGGGTTGAAGCTTTCTTT

v_gene: TRBV4-1
d_gene: TRBD1
j_gene: TRBJ1-4
CDR3aa: CASSPRQGVREDRLFF
CDR3nt: TGCGCCAGCAGCCCGCGACAGGGCGTGAGGGAGGATAGACTGTTTTTT

v_gene: TRBV19
d_gene: .
j_gene: TRBJ1-4
CDR3aa: CASSISTLNEKLFF
CDR3nt: TGTGCCAGTAGTATATCGACCCTTAATGAAAAACTGTTTTTT

v_gene: TRBV7-9
d_gene: .
j_gene: TRBJ2-1
CDR3aa: CASSSTPGGGNNEQFF
CDR3nt: TGTGCCAGCAGCTCTACTCCGGGGGGCGGGAACAATGAGCAGTTCTTC

v_gene: TRBV6-5
d_gene: .
j_gene: TRBJ1-2
CDR3aa: CASNSGNPNYGYTF
CDR3nt: TGTGCCAGCAACTCCGGGAACCCTAACTATGGCTACACCTTC

v_gene: TRBV6-5
d_gene: .
j_gene: TRBJ1-2
CDR3aa: CASSSGGWGQGYTF
CDR3nt: TGTGCCAGCAGTTCCGGGGGATGGGGGCAAGGCTACACCTTC

v_gene: TRBV20-1
d_gene: .
j_gene: TRBJ2-3
CDR3aa: CSAMGPQTRADTQYF
CDR3nt: TGCAGTGCCATGGGTCCGCAAACCCGCGCAGATACGCAGTATTTT

v_gene: TRBV7-8
d_gene: .
j_gene: TRBJ2-1
CDR3aa: CASSLAEGPSNEQFF
CDR3nt: TGTGCCAGCAGCTTAGCGGAGGGTCCGAGCAATGAGCAGTTCTTC

v_gene: TRBV5-4
d_gene: .
j_gene: TRBJ1-6
CDR3aa: CASSLAGGRRDSPLHF
CDR3nt: TGTGCCAGCAGCTTGGCCGGTGGACGTAGAGATTCACCCCTCCACTTT

v_gene: TRBV27
d_gene: .
j_gene: TRBJ2-1
CDR3aa: CASSRQDEQFF
CDR3nt: TGTGCCAGCAGTCGACAGGATGAGCAGTTCTTC

v_gene: TRBV27
d_gene: .
j_gene: TRBJ2-3
CDR3aa: CASSFVGRGNTQYF
CDR3nt: TGTGCCAGCAGTTTTGTTGGGCGGGGAAATACGCAGTATTTT

v_gene: TRBV7-2
d_gene: .
j_gene: TRBJ1-2
CDR3aa: CASSLVGAGTATYGYTF
CDR3nt: TGTGCCAGCAGCTTAGTAGGGGCGGGGACCGCAACCTATGGCTACACCTTC

v_gene: TRBV23-1
d_gene: .
j_gene: TRBJ2-7
CDR3aa: CASSQSFLDEQYF
CDR3nt: TGCGCCAGCAGTCAATCCTTCCTTGACGAGCAGTACTTC

v_gene: TRBV20-1
d_gene: .
j_gene: TRBJ2-7
CDR3aa: CSASLRATTYEQYF
CDR3nt: TGCAGTGCTAGCTTAAGGGCAACCACCTACGAGCAGTACTTC

v_gene: TRBV2
d_gene: .
j_gene: TRBJ2-3
CDR3aa: CASIGDSTDTQYF
CDR3nt: TGTGCCAGCATTGGGGACAGCACAGATACGCAGTATTTT

v_gene: TRBV5-1
d_gene: TRBD1
j_gene: TRBJ1-4
CDR3aa: CASSYMTGGEKLFF
CDR3nt: TGCGCCAGCAGCTATATGACAGGGGGTGAAAAACTGTTTTTT

v_gene: TRBV7-2
d_gene: TRBD2
j_gene: TRBJ2-3
CDR3aa: CASSLVAGAVTDTQYF
CDR3nt: TGTGCCAGCAGCTTAGTAGCGGGGGCCGTCACAGATACGCAGTATTTT